This T cell receptor beta chain appears in the sequencing data of a study of blood T cell repertoires in COVID-19. Study at large: Researchers got acute and convalescent COVID-19 samples from the United States, Italy and Spain. Sample material is recorded as cDNA or gDNA derived from T cells, B-cell-depleted T cells, or PBMCs.

This clone was counted only a few times. Per the study methods: For nucleated cells, counts were estimated from reference gene primer amplification. TCRdb's table, derived via immunoSEQ multiplex PCR, lists solely in-frame clones and lacks some. V and J calls and clone size are given by that table; D and trimming were obtained from the DNA. The sample carries roughly 46,000 clones, approximately 90% recorded once. Germline CDR1 and CDR2: SEHNR and FQNEAQ (reference sequence). This CDR3 has 17 amino acids. Deletions cut 0 bases from V and 2 bases from J, with 11 bases between. The chain has TRBV7-9 and TRBJ2-6, with D tentatively TRBD1 (6 bases). This receptor was identified in a man aged 45-60 years with active COVID-19. Sequenced material: peripheral blood. CDR3 region: CASSLAVGGAGANVLTF. The CDR3 DNA follows: TGTGCCAGCAGCTTAGCGGTAGGGGGTGCTGGGGCCAACGTCCTGACTTTC.